Below, 11 T cell receptor beta chains from the same sample are listed, as sequenced in a study of beta chain features in type 1 diabetes. What these receptors recognize is not known. Sequencing targeted expressed TCRB transcripts, as all isolated RNA had been reverse transcribed. Measured with immunoSEQ multiplex PCR; TCRdb has only the in-frame clones, and not every one. This table holds more than 550,000 clones, 11% to 15% found once. The study, taken as a whole, reports: People with Type 1 diabetes carried modestly yet significantly shorter TCRB CDR3s in all four CD4+ subsets.

Sequenced sample: naive CD4+ T cells from blood. The receptors were sampled from a man aged 18 to 30 with type 1 diabetes.

Comment on this clone: Other DNA sequences in this sample translate to the same CDR3. The rearrangement links TRBV9 to TRBJ2-7, with 7 bases that match TRBD1. Losses at the gene ends were 2 bases for V and 1 base for J; bases not matched to a gene: 3. The CDR3 runs 14 residues. Per the germline V gene, CDR1 is SGDLS and CDR2 is YYNGEE. The chain's CDR3 is CASSVGQRSYEQYF. The CDR3 DNA is TGTGCCAGCAGCGTGGGACAGAGATCCTACGAGCAGTACTTC.

This clone was seen only a few times. CDR3 nucleotides: TGTGCCAGCTCCGCCCTTCTAGCGACCTACGAGCAGTACTTC. It translates to CASSALLATYEQYF. J is TRBJ2-7 and V is TRBV18; possibly TRBD2 for D (6 bases). The V and J ends lost 6 bases and 2 bases respectively, with 14 bases between them. From germline, CDR1 is KGHSH and CDR2 LQKENI. The CDR3 is 14 residues long. Using reference TRBV18 and TRBJ2-7 for the parts outside the CDR3, the full variable domain is NAGVMQNPRHLVRRRGQEARLRCSPMKGHSHVYWYRQLPEEGLKFMVYLQKENIIDESGMPKERFSAEFPKEGPSILRIQQVVRGDSAAYFCASSALLATYEQYFGPGTRLTVT.

The chain joins TRBV18 to TRBJ1-1, with a weak D call TRBD1 (5 bases). The CDR3 sequence is 15 residues long. Between the trimmed V and J ends, which lost 6 bases and 5 bases, there was a span of 19 bases. CDR1 KGHSH and CDR2 LQKENI come from the germline V gene. The CDR3 is CASSSPGRGGTEAFF. The CDR3 DNA sequence: TGTGCCAGCTCGTCCCCGGGGCGGGGTGGGACTGAAGCTTTCTTT. The whole variable domain, remainder taken from reference TRBV18 and TRBJ1-1, is NAGVMQNPRHLVRRRGQEARLRCSPMKGHSHVYWYRQLPEEGLKFMVYLQKENIIDESGMPKERFSAEFPKEGPSILRIQQVVRGDSAAYFCASSSPGRGGTEAFFGQGTRLTVV.

This clone was seen a few times. Compared with germline, one end of the junction differs, possibly owing to a read error. The J gene is TRBJ2-7, the V gene TRBV5-1; the match to TRBD1 covers 11 bases. The CDR3 sequence is 16 residues long. Germline CDR1 and CDR2: SGHRS and YFSETQ. In nucleotides, the CDR3 is TGCGCCAGCAGCTCGGAACGGCGGGACAGGGGGAGTGATGTGCACTTC. Translation: CASSSERRDRGSDVHF.

In this sample, this clone turned up a few times. The chain combines TRBV18 with TRBJ2-7; D may match TRBD1 or TRBD2 (5 bases each). Trimming cost V 3 bases and J 1 base, with 10 bases left between them. The CDR3 consists of 14 residues. The V gene's germline CDR1 is KGHSH and CDR2 LQKENI. The CDR3 bases are TGTGCCAGCTCACCTGGGGACGGATCCTACGAGCAGTACTTC. It yields the protein CASSPGDGSYEQYF. Based on the CDR3 plus reference TRBV18 and TRBJ2-7, the full variable domain is NAGVMQNPRHLVRRRGQEARLRCSPMKGHSHVYWYRQLPEEGLKFMVYLQKENIIDESGMPKERFSAEFPKEGPSILRIQQVVRGDSAAYFCASSPGDGSYEQYFGPGTRLTVT.

This clone has a handful of counts. This chain joins TRBV9 and TRBJ2-3; TRBD1 matches at 10 bases. The trim removed 3 bases at V and 6 bases at J, leaving 10 bases unmatched. CDR1 and CDR2 from the germline V gene are SGDLS and YYNGEE. This CDR3 region has 16 residues. CDR3 in DNA: TGTGCCAGCAGCGCCGGGGTAGGACAGGGGGAGGATACGCAGTATTTT. Translating gives CASSAGVGQGEDTQYF.

V is TRBV9 and J is TRBJ2-6, with D perhaps matching TRBD1 or TRBD2 (6 bases each). V gave up 6 bases and J gave up 0 bases, with 22 bases separating them. The CDR3 sequence is 19 residues long. Germline V gene sequence: CDR1 SGDLS, CDR2 YYNGEE. CDR3 bases: TGTGCCAGCAACGAGGGGAGGACAGCCTATACCTCTGGGGCCAACGTCCTGACTTTC. Encoded protein: CASNEGRTAYTSGANVLTF.

The V gene is TRBV7-2, the J gene TRBJ2-2; maybe TRBD2 (6 bases). The germline CDR1 and CDR2 sequences are SGHTA and FQGNSA. The V end lost 5 bases, the J end lost 2 bases, and 21 bases lay between the germline ends. The CDR3 is 18 residues long. CDR3 bases: TGTGCCAGCAGCCTAACGCACTGGGGCGGGAAAAACACCGGGGAGCTGTTTTTT. As protein: CASSLTHWGGKNTGELFF.

In its sample, this clone was seen many times. The chain carries TRBV14 and TRBJ2-1, with 13 bases lining up with TRBD2. The V gene's germline CDR1 is SGHDN and CDR2 FVKESK. Trimming at V came to 4 bases and at J to 5 bases, leaving 2 bases not matched to a gene. The CDR3 extends over 15 amino acids. CDR3 sequence (DNA): TGTGCCAGCAGCCCGACTAGCGGGAGGCACAATGAGCAGTTCTTC. Protein sequence: CASSPTSGRHNEQFF.

The chain is built from TRBV30 and TRBJ2-1, with D perhaps TRBD2 (7 bases). This CDR3 comprises 14 residues. V was trimmed by 3 bases and J by 6 bases, leaving 15 bases between them. CDR1 and CDR2 (germline): GTSNPN, SVGIG (reference sequence). The DNA for the CDR3 is TGTGCCTGGAGAATGGCGGGGGCCCTCAATGAGCAGTTCTTC. It translates to CAWRMAGALNEQFF.

This clone came up a few times. This rearrangement joins TRBV19 to TRBJ2-1, with 8 bases fitting TRBD2. Germline V gene data show CDR1 as LNHDA and CDR2 as SQIVND (reference sequence). Trimming removed 7 bases from V and 10 bases from J; junction bases left unmatched: 15. The CDR3 length is 15 residues. The CDR3 DNA reads TGTGCCAGTATGAGAGCGGGGGCGGCCTACGGAGAGCAGTTCTTC. It specifies CASMRAGAAYGEQFF. The full variable domain, with the rest looked up from reference TRBV19 and TRBJ2-1, is DGGITQSPKYLFRKEGQNVTLSCEQNLNHDAMYWYRQDPGQGLRLIYYSQIVNDFQKGDIAEGYSVSREKKESFPLTVTSAQKNPTAFYLCASMRAGAAYGEQFFGPGTRLTVL.